Shown below are 27 T cell receptor beta chains from a single sample sequenced in a study of blood T cell repertoires in COVID-19. The method was immunoSEQ multiplex PCR; TCRdb's version includes in-frame clones alone and lacks a portion of them. The sample has some 110,000 clones, around 85% seen once. Sequencing used peripheral blood. These receptors all stem from an elderly woman with COVID-19, enrolled during active disease.

The chain has TRBV4-3 and TRBJ1-1; maybe TRBD1 (5 bases). This CDR3 is 13 amino acids long. V was clipped by 2 bases and J by 10 bases, with 14 bases between them. From germline, CDR1 is LGHNA and CDR2 YSLEER. The CDR3 reads CASSQRGEGGAFF. CDR3 nucleotides: TGCGCCAGCAGCCAAAGAGGGGAGGGAGGAGCTTTCTTT.

The V and J genes are TRBV7-6 and TRBJ1-1; TRBD1 might be the D (5 bases). V was trimmed by 5 bases and J by 2 bases, leaving 12 bases between them. Looked up from germline, CDR1 is SGHVS and CDR2 is FNYEAQ. CDR3 length: 14 amino acids. The CDR3 region has the DNA TGTGCCAGCAGCCCTACAGGATTTAACACTGAAGCTTTCTTT. This encodes CASSPTGFNTEAFF.

The chain is built from TRBV28 and TRBJ1-1; 8 nucleotides match TRBD1. The CDR3 extends over 14 amino acids. CDR1 and CDR2 (germline): MDHEN, SYDVKM. After removal of 2 bases from V and 5 bases from J, the junction contained 4 bases not matched to a gene. The CDR3 region has the DNA TGTGCCAGCAGTTTAGGACAGGGCAAGACTGAAGCTTTCTTT. Its translation: CASSLGQGKTEAFF.

V gene TRBV20-1 combines with J gene TRBJ1-1; D not resolved. CDR3 size: 15 residues. Germline loops: CDR1 DFQATT, CDR2 SNEGSKA (reference sequence). V lost 3 bases and J lost 0, with 14 bases in between. Here the CDR3 reads CSASPKKAMNTEAFF. The CDR3 region has the DNA TGCAGTGCTAGTCCTAAAAAAGCCATGAACACTGAAGCTTTCTTT.

This clone occurred a few times. The chain recombines TRBV6-2 or TRBV6-3 with TRBJ1-5, with D possibly being TRBD1 (5 bases). The germline V gene encodes CDR1 MNHEY and CDR2 SVGEGT. This CDR3 is 16 amino acids long. The V and J ends lost 2 bases and 8 bases respectively, with 19 bases between them. The CDR3: CASSYTRRDRGEPQHF. The CDR3, as DNA: TGTGCCAGCAGTTACACCCGCCGGGACCGGGGGGAGCCCCAGCATTTT.

The chain combines TRBV4-1 with TRBJ2-6, with D maybe TRBD1 (5 bases). The germline CDR1 and CDR2 sequences are MGHRA and YSYEKL. This CDR3 spans 18 amino acids. Trimming removed 1 base at V and 2 bases at J, with 15 bases between. CDR3 loop: CASSQVLGIGAGANVLTF. In DNA, the CDR3 is TGCGCCAGCAGCCAAGTTTTAGGGATAGGGGCTGGGGCCAACGTCCTGACTTTC.

The chain links TRBV10-3 to TRBJ1-3; D might be TRBD1 (5 bases). Trimming took 11 bases from V and 0 from J, leaving 17 bases between them. Germline CDR1 is ENHRY and CDR2 is SYGVKD. This CDR3 is 15 amino acids long. CDR3 nucleotide sequence: TGTGCCTCCCAACGGGACTTCAGCTCTGGAAACACCATATATTTT. Translating it yields CASQRDFSSGNTIYF.

The chain couples TRBV7-2 to TRBJ1-1, with D perhaps TRBD1 (5 bases). Germline-derived CDR1 and CDR2 are SGHTA and FQGNSA. This CDR3 is built from 15 residues. Deletions cut 5 bases from V and 4 bases from J, with 17 bases between. The CDR3 DNA reads TGTGCCAGCAGCGCCCAAGGCGGGGCTAGCACTGAAGCTTTCTTT. Its translation: CASSAQGGASTEAFF.

This clone was picked up one time. V usage is TRBV28 and J usage is TRBJ2-1, with D maybe TRBD1 (9 bases). CDR3 length: 14 residues. The germline gives CDR1 MDHEN, CDR2 SYDVKM. The V and J ends lost 3 bases and 12 bases respectively, with 18 bases between them. The CDR3 bases are TGTGCCAGCAGTTTTAGCGGGACAGGGCTGGTGCAGTTCTTC. It specifies CASSFSGTGLVQFF. The whole variable domain, filled in from reference TRBV28 and TRBJ2-1, reads DVKVTQSSRYLVKRTGEKVFLECVQDMDHENMFWYRQDPGLGLRLIYFSYDVKMKEKGDIPEGYSVSREKKERFSLILESASTNQTSMYLCASSFSGTGLVQFFGPGTRLTVL.

This chain joins TRBV11-2 and TRBJ1-2, with 7 bases lining up with TRBD1. The CDR3 covers 13 residues. Germline CDR1 SGHAT, CDR2 FQNNGV. Trimming at V came to 4 bases and at J to 14 bases, leaving 13 bases not matched to a gene. CDR3 DNA sequence: TGTGCCAGCAGCTCGTTCGGGACAGAAGCAGGGACCTTC. Translating gives CASSSFGTEAGTF.

The genes are TRBV28 and TRBJ1-5; 7 bases line up with TRBD1. V trimming: 6 bases; J trimming: 2 bases; junction bases outside the gene matches: 7. The CDR3 has 15 residues. Germline CDR1 reads MDHEN; CDR2 reads SYDVKM. DNA of the CDR3: TGTGCCAGCAGCCCGACAGGGTCCCGCAATCAGCCCCAGCATTTT. It encodes CASSPTGSRNQPQHF.

The chain is built from TRBV9 and TRBJ2-1; a weak D match, TRBD2 (6 bases). The CDR3 runs to 14 residues. V lost 5 bases and J lost 5, with 14 bases in between. CDR1 and CDR2 (germline): SGDLS, YYNGEE. The DNA of the CDR3 is TGTGCCAGCAGTCAACGCGGGGCGGACAATGAGCAGTTCTTC. Amino acids: CASSQRGADNEQFF.

This rearrangement joins TRBV19 to TRBJ1-2; 11 bases align to TRBD1. V was pared by 4 bases and J by 8 bases, with 9 bases of the junction left unmatched. Per germline, CDR1 LNHDA and CDR2 SQIVND (reference sequence). The CDR3 runs to 15 residues. CDR3 in DNA: TGTGCCAGTAGTACGGCGGGACAGGGGGTTTACGGCTACACCTTC. It yields the protein CASSTAGQGVYGYTF.

The chain combines TRBV19 with TRBJ2-1; no clear D gene. Trimming shortened V by 5 bases and J by 6 bases, and 17 bases separated the two germline ends. The germline CDR1 and CDR2 sequences are LNHDA and SQIVND (reference sequence). The CDR3 consists of 15 residues. In nucleotides, the CDR3 is TGTGCCAGTAGTGTTGCCACGGCATCGGGCAATGAGCAGTTCTTC. It yields the protein CASSVATASGNEQFF.

This clone showed up just a few times. V and J are TRBV28 and TRBJ1-1; D possibly corresponds to TRBD1 (5 bases). The germline V gene has CDR1 MDHEN and CDR2 SYDVKM. The CDR3 has 15 amino acids. Trimming shortened V by 8 bases and J by 1 base, and 17 bases separated the two germline ends. CDR3 protein: CASPTPGGGNTEAFF. As DNA, the CDR3 is TGTGCCAGCCCAACCCCTGGCGGGGGGAACACTGAAGCTTTCTTT.

This chain joins TRBV3-1 (or the pseudogene TRBV3-2) and TRBJ2-5; D is possibly TRBD2 (5 bases). Germline CDR1 LGHDT, CDR2 YNNKEL (reference sequence). V was trimmed by 3 bases and J by 5 bases, leaving 10 bases between them. The CDR3 runs to 13 residues. The CDR3 nucleotides are TGTGCCAGCAGCCACCGGGATGGGGAGACCCAGTACTTC. This gives the protein CASSHRDGETQYF.

The chain carries TRBV28 and TRBJ2-7; D is perhaps TRBD1 (5 bases). In germline, CDR1 is MDHEN, CDR2 SYDVKM. V dropped 5 bases and J dropped 2 bases, with 25 bases sitting between them. There are 18 residues in the CDR3. The CDR3 protein is CASSPLRLRTPSTYEQYF. The CDR3 DNA sequence: TGTGCCAGCAGTCCCCTCCGACTCCGGACACCATCGACCTACGAGCAGTACTTC.

The chain employs TRBV7-3 and TRBJ2-1, with TRBD2 identical over 12 bases. With 5 bases clipped from V and 6 bases from J, the junction kept 5 bases outside the gene matches. CDR1 SGHTA and CDR2 FQGTGA come from the germline V gene. The CDR3 sequence is 15 residues long. The CDR3 coding sequence is TGTGCCAGCAGCCAGACTAGCGGGAGCACCAATGAGCAGTTCTTC. Translation gives CASSQTSGSTNEQFF.

In nucleotides, the CDR3 is TGCGCCACCGGGAGATTTAGAGGACTAGCAAGCACAGATACGCAGTATTTT. The encoded protein is CATGRFRGLASTDTQYF. The J gene is TRBJ2-3, the V gene TRBV10-1; 8 bases fit TRBD2. The V and J ends lost 10 bases and 0 bases, in that order; junction bases with no gene match: 15. The CDR3 spans 17 residues. CDR1 and CDR2 (germline): WNHNN, SYGVQD (reference sequence).

This clone was observed a handful of times. The chain carries TRBV6-5 and TRBJ2-7; the match to TRBD1 covers 12 bases. V trimming: 6 bases; J trimming: 6 bases; junction bases outside the gene matches: 6. Germline V gene data show CDR1 as MNHEY and CDR2 as SVGAGI. CDR3 length: 14 amino acids. Written as DNA, the CDR3 is TGTGCCAGCAGCTTCCGGGACAGGGGGCCCGAGCAGTACTTC. It is translated as CASSFRDRGPEQYF.

This clone has a handful of counts. The rearrangement joins TRBV28 to TRBJ1-4; TRBD1 agrees at 7 bases. The germline CDR1 and CDR2 sequences are MDHEN and SYDVKM. J lost 7 bases, V lost 4 bases, and 6 bases had no gene match. The CDR3 runs to 14 residues. CDR3: CASSSGGQSEKLFF. In nucleotides, the CDR3 is TGTGCCAGCAGTTCAGGGGGGCAGAGTGAAAAACTGTTTTTT.

The rearrangement links TRBV4-3 to TRBJ1-6; D might be TRBD1 (5 bases). Trimming left V 0 bases short and J 5 bases short, with 14 bases between. CDR1 LGHNA and CDR2 YSLEER come from the germline V gene. This CDR3 has 17 amino acids. The CDR3 DNA follows: TGCGCCAGCAGCCAAGATGGGGGGGGAACGGATAATTCACCCCTCCACTTT. This encodes CASSQDGGGTDNSPLHF.

The chain couples TRBV19 to TRBJ2-5; a possible D gene is TRBD2 (6 bases). Germline CDR1 is LNHDA and CDR2 is SQIVND (reference sequence). This CDR3 region has 14 residues. V was trimmed by 6 bases and J by 3 bases, leaving 14 bases between them. CDR3 protein: CASRVRGGEETQYF. CDR3 in DNA: TGTGCCAGTAGGGTGCGAGGAGGGGAAGAGACCCAGTACTTC.

The chain joins TRBV2 to TRBJ2-7, with D maybe TRBD2 (7 bases). The CDR3 is 14 residues long. V was clipped by 5 bases and J by 7 bases, with 18 bases between them. The germline V gene has CDR1 SNHLY and CDR2 FYNNEI. The DNA for the CDR3 is TGTGCCAGCAGTTCCTTGGGGGGGGCGGGAGAGCAGTACTTC. Protein: CASSSLGGAGEQYF.

CDR3: CASEGGGNEQFF. The CDR3 region has the DNA TGTGCCAGTGAAGGGGGGGGAAACGAGCAGTTCTTC. The V call is TRBV19, the J call TRBJ2-1; possible D gene TRBD2, 7 bases. V shed 8 bases and J shed 10 bases, with 15 bases lying between them. CDR1 is LNHDA, CDR2 SQIVND, per germline (reference sequence). The CDR3 runs to 12 residues.

This clone was seen only once. In DNA, the CDR3 is TGTGCCAGCAGTTATCTGACAGGGGGTAACACTGAAGCTTTCTTT. It translates to CASSYLTGGNTEAFF. The chain employs TRBV6-5 and TRBJ1-1; the match to TRBD1 covers 9 bases. Germline V gene lookup returns CDR1 MNHEY and CDR2 SVGAGI. The V segment lost 3 bases and the J segment 2 bases; nucleotides outside the gene matches: 4. CDR3 length: 15 amino acids.

This chain joins TRBV7-2 and TRBJ2-1; TRBD2 aligns across 7 bases. The CDR3 totals 12 residues. With V trimmed by 2 bases and J by 9 bases, 1 base remained unmatched. Germline V gene lookup returns CDR1 SGHTA and CDR2 FQGNSA. The DNA for the CDR3 is TGTGCCAGCAGCTTATCGGGAGGTGAGCAGTTCTTC. Translation gives CASSLSGGEQFF.